This paragraph reports one TCR beta chain. The CDR3 contains 16 residues. Per germline, CDR1 MDHEN and CDR2 SYDVKM. V gave up 0 bases and J gave up 5 bases, with 13 bases separating them. TCRdb keeps only in-frame clones here, not all; method: immunoSEQ multiplex PCR. The table lists 230,000 or so clones, roughly 80% of them singletons. The data were taken from a study of blood T cell repertoires in COVID-19. About the research overall: COVID-19 samples from acute and convalescent phases originated in the United States, Italy and Spain. The cDNA or gDNA used as material had been derived from T cells, B-cell-depleted T cells, or PBMCs.

The sequenced material came from peripheral blood. The receptor's source is a human donor in a cohort sampled during active COVID-19. The chain recombines TRBV28 with TRBJ1-4; D gene unclear. CDR3 sequence (DNA): TGTGCCAGCAGTTTATGGGAGCAGCGGTCGAATGAAAAACTGTTTTTT. It encodes CASSLWEQRSNEKLFF.